This T cell receptor beta chain appears in the sequencing data of a study of CD8+ T cells in alopecia areata. Extracted RNA was reverse transcribed into cDNA, the sequencing template. Profiling relied on immunoSEQ multiplex PCR, and the TCRdb table lists in-frame clones only, not all of them. The sample records over 150,000 clones, 60% to 70% being singletons. The CDR3 is 14 residues long. V was pared by 3 bases and J by 6 bases, with 11 bases between. Germline CDR1 is MGHDK and CDR2 is SYGVNS. As to treatment: oral pan-JAK inhibitor, 5-10 mg twice daily. The source of this sequence is a human donor with alopecia areata. The chain uses TRBV25-1 and TRBJ2-2; D is undetermined. Material: CD4+ T cells sorted from blood, obtained at week 4, from a patient treated with tofacitinib. The CDR3 sequence: CASSELEVPGELFF. The CDR3 DNA reads as TGTGCCAGCAGTGAGTTAGAGGTCCCCGGGGAGCTGTTTTTT.